A single sample gave rise to the 9 T cell receptor beta chains below, sequenced in a study of shared clonotypes between healthy human individuals. Only in-frame clones appear in the TCRdb table, and some are missing; sequencing was by immunoSEQ multiplex PCR. The sample lists 2 million to 2.5 million clones; more than 90% were seen once. The source material was naive CD4+ T cells sorted from blood. Subset: CD45RA+ positively selected. The origin of the receptors is a young man in good health.

The V call is TRBV19, the J call TRBJ2-2; TRBD1 is a possible D gene (5 bases). Between the trimmed V and J ends, which lost 3 bases and 6 bases, there was a span of 8 bases. Per germline, CDR1 LNHDA and CDR2 SQIVND (reference sequence). The CDR3 spans 13 residues. The DNA for the CDR3 is TGTGCCAGTAGTATTGGGGCGGCCGGGGAGCTGTTTTTT. It yields the protein CASSIGAAGELFF.

V and J are TRBV15 and TRBJ1-1, with a tentative D call TRBD1 (6 bases). CDR3 length equals 13 residues. The V gene lost 0 bases and the J gene lost 7 bases, with 9 bases spanning the gap. The germline CDR1 and CDR2 sequences are LNHNV and YYDKDF (reference sequence). CDR3 region: CATSRDRGYEAFF. DNA of the CDR3: TGTGCCACCAGCAGAGACAGGGGATATGAAGCTTTCTTT.

The CDR3 nucleotides read TGTGCCAGCAGTCAATACGTGGAGACCCAGTACTTC. Its translation: CASSQYVETQYF. The genes are TRBV28 and TRBJ2-5; D is unclear. V lost 5 bases and J 5 bases, leaving 9 bases between the germline ends. Looked up from germline, CDR1 is MDHEN and CDR2 is SYDVKM. The CDR3 consists of 12 residues.

CDR3 residues: CASSMIAGSEQYF. CDR3 bases: TGTGCCAGTAGTATGATAGCGGGGAGTGAGCAGTACTTC. The chain uses TRBV19 and TRBJ2-7; 8 nucleotides agree with TRBD2. This CDR3 region has 13 residues. Germline CDR1 is LNHDA and CDR2 is SQIVND (reference sequence). The junction had 5 bases not matched to a gene; V was cut back by 3 bases and J by 7 bases.

V is TRBV19 and J is TRBJ2-1; D possibly corresponds to TRBD2 (6 bases). The germline gives CDR1 LNHDA, CDR2 SQIVND (reference sequence). V gave up 4 bases and J gave up 15 bases, with 28 bases separating them. The CDR3 consists of 16 residues. The DNA for the CDR3 is TGTGCCAGTAGTAGTGGAGAAATCGGGATGGCGGGAAGTCTGTTCTTC. Its translation is CASSSGEIGMAGSLFF.

The V call is TRBV15, the J call TRBJ1-4; possibly TRBD1 for D (5 bases). The germline gives CDR1 LNHNV, CDR2 YYDKDF (reference sequence). V gave up 6 bases and J gave up 7 bases, with 18 bases separating them. CDR3 size: 15 residues. CDR3 loop: CATRSVGLRGEKLFF. DNA for the CDR3: TGTGCCACCAGGTCGGTGGGGCTTCGGGGTGAAAAACTGTTTTTT.

The chain couples TRBV15 to TRBJ1-6; the D is unclear. This CDR3 contains 13 residues. Between the trimmed V and J ends, which lost 1 base and 10 bases, there was a span of 8 bases. The V gene's germline CDR1 is LNHNV and CDR2 YYDKDF (reference sequence). The CDR3 reads CATSRGRGSPLHF. CDR3 bases: TGTGCCACCAGCAGAGGACGAGGATCACCCCTCCACTTT. The full variable domain, its missing parts supplied by reference TRBV15 and TRBJ1-6, is DAMVIQNPRYQVTQFGKPVTLSCSQTLNHNVMYWYQQKSSQAPKLLFHYYDKDFNNEADTPDNFQSRRPNTSFCFLDIRSPGLGDTAMYLCATSRGRGSPLHFGNGTRLTVT.

This clone came up once. The genes are TRBV5-6 and TRBJ2-7, with D hard to call. CDR1 is SGHDT and CDR2 is YYEEEE in the germline V gene. The CDR3 consists of 15 residues. Trimming removed 0 bases at V and 6 bases at J, with 16 bases between. For the CDR3, the DNA is TGTGCCAGCAGCTTGGGGAGATCTAAGACCTCCGAGCAGTACTTC. Translating it yields CASSLGRSKTSEQYF.

The V and J genes are TRBV6-1 and TRBJ1-2; a weak D match, TRBD1 (5 bases). The CDR3 consists of 15 residues. Germline CDR1 and CDR2: MNHNS and SASEGT. V lost 2 bases to trimming and J lost 8 bases, with 18 bases between them. Here the CDR3 reads CASSETPLDSGGYTF. The CDR3 nucleotides are TGTGCCAGCAGTGAAACCCCCCTCGACAGCGGAGGCTACACCTTC.